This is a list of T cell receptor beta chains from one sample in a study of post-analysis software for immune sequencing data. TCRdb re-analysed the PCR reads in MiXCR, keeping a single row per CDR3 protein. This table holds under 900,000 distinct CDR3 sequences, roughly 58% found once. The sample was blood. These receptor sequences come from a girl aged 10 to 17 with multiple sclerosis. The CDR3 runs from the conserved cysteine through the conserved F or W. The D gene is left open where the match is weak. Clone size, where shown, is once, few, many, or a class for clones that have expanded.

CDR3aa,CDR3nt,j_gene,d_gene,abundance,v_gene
CAITGNSYEQYF,TGTGCCATCACGGGCAACTCCTACGAGCAGTACTTC,TRBJ2-7,.,.,TRBV10-3
CASSQDWAGGRNEQFF,TGTGCCAGCAGCCAAGACTGGGCAGGGGGCCGAAATGAGCAGTTCTTC,TRBJ2-1,TRBD1,.,TRBV3-1
CSARDRYRGRLQETQYF,TGCAGTGCTAGAGATCGGTACAGGGGGCGGCTTCAAGAGACCCAGTACTTC,TRBJ2-5,TRBD1,few,TRBV20-1
CASSPLGAGELFF,TGTGCCAGCAGCCCCCTGGGCGCCGGGGAGCTGTTTTTT,TRBJ2-2,.,once,TRBV7-3
CASSLRGVDTDTQYF,TGCGCCAGCAGTTTGAGAGGGGTAGACACAGATACGCAGTATTTT,TRBJ2-3,.,.,TRBV5-1
CSASGLAGVETQYF,TGCAGTGCTAGTGGCCTAGCGGGGGTAGAGACCCAGTACTTC,TRBJ2-5,TRBD2,few,TRBV20-1
CASSEAQETQYF,TGTGCCAGCAGTGAGGCGCAAGAGACCCAGTACTTC,TRBJ2-5,.,few,TRBV2
CASSPFPPAGLMNTEAFF,TGTGCCAGCAGCCCCTTCCCCCCTGCGGGCCTCATGAACACTGAAGCTTTCTTT,TRBJ1-1,.,.,TRBV7-8
CSVERQGPYEQYF,TGCAGCGTTGAGAGGCAGGGGCCCTACGAGCAGTACTTC,TRBJ2-7,.,.,TRBV29-1
CASSESRISETRYF,TGTGCCAGCAGTGAATCCAGGATATCGGAGACCCGGTACTTC,TRBJ2-5,.,.,TRBV25-1
CASSLAPSGFSYEQYF,TGCGCCAGCAGCTTGGCCCCTAGCGGGTTCTCCTACGAGCAGTACTTC,TRBJ2-7,TRBD2,.,TRBV5-1
CASSAGTSGSHEQYF,TGTGCCAGCAGCGCTGGGACTAGCGGGAGTCACGAGCAGTACTTC,TRBJ2-7,TRBD2,.,TRBV27
CASSLKELNYGYTF,TGTGCCAGCAGCCTGAAGGAACTAAACTATGGCTACACCTTC,TRBJ1-2,.,few,TRBV21-1
CSVSPGQQETQYF,TGCAGTGTTTCCCCGGGGCAGCAAGAGACCCAGTACTTC,TRBJ2-5,.,.,TRBV20-1
CSVRTGSLYGYTF,TGCAGCGTTCGGACAGGTTCCCTCTATGGCTACACCTTC,TRBJ1-2,TRBD1,.,TRBV29-1
CSARDPRIRETEGYTF,TGCAGTGCTAGAGATCCGCGAATACGGGAAACTGAGGGCTACACCTTC,TRBJ1-2,.,.,TRBV20-1
CASSPRGRGGQYF,TGTGCCAGCAGCCCCCGGGGCCGCGGAGGGCAGTACTTC,TRBJ2-5,.,few,TRBV9
CASSEEGSGPYGYTF,TGTGCCAGCAGTGAGGAGGGATCGGGACCGTATGGCTACACCTTC,TRBJ1-2,.,.,TRBV6-1
CAISREPTDTQYF,TGTGCCATCAGCAGGGAACCAACAGATACGCAGTATTTT,TRBJ2-3,.,.,TRBV10-3
CASSPLNGGWSYTF,TGTGCCAGCAGCCCCTTGAATGGGGGCTGGAGCTACACCTTC,TRBJ1-2,.,.,TRBV9
CASRTGGPMWGGELFF,TGTGCCAGCAGGACAGGGGGACCGATGTGGGGCGGGGAGCTGTTTTTT,TRBJ2-2,TRBD1,.,TRBV6-5
CSAKLADTQYF,TGCAGTGCTAAACTGGCAGATACGCAGTATTTT,TRBJ2-3,.,.,TRBV20-1
CAISATRETQYF,TGTGCCATCAGCGCAACTAGGGAGACCCAGTACTTC,TRBJ2-5,.,.,TRBV10-3
CASSVGGGQQSEQFF,TGTGCCAGCAGCGTAGGGGGCGGGCAGCAAAGTGAGCAGTTCTTC,TRBJ2-1,.,few,TRBV9